One and the same sample provided the 27 T cell receptor beta chains below, sequenced in a study of a mutant IDH1 vaccine in newly diagnosed glioma. Regarding time point: week 11, during vaccination. The vaccine gave 300 ug of a 20-mer mutant IDH1 peptide subcutaneously per dose. No cognate antigen is known for these TCRs. Produced via immunoSEQ multiplex PCR; TCRdb's table is partial and in-frame only. The data contain around 120,000 clones, around four fifths of them singletons. The specimen was PBMCs, collected from a glioma patient whose treatment included an IDH1 peptide vaccine. These receptors all come from a man aged 35-49 years with glioma.

The rearrangement joins TRBV18 to TRBJ2-2; D is perhaps TRBD1 (6 bases). The germline V and J ends were trimmed by 3 bases and 4 bases, with 9 bases remaining between them. Germline V lookup: CDR1 KGHSH, CDR2 LQKENI. This CDR3 region has 14 residues. CDR3 sequence (DNA): TGTGCCAGCTCACCGGGACAAGCCACCGGGGAGCTGTTTTTT. It is translated as CASSPGQATGELFF.

This clone was counted once. V is TRBV9 and J is TRBJ1-1, with D uncertain. The CDR3 spans 15 residues. The germline V gene encodes CDR1 SGDLS and CDR2 YYNGEE. Trimming took off 3 bases at V and 1 base at J, with 13 bases between the two ends. The CDR3 nucleotides read TGTGCCAGCAGCGCCGACGATCGGAAGAACACTGAAGCTTTCTTT. Protein: CASSADDRKNTEAFF.

The J gene is TRBJ1-4, the V gene TRBV21-1. TRBV21-1 is described as a pseudogene. The CDR3 covers 14 residues. The CDR3 is CASPRSKCDEKLFF. CDR3 in DNA: TGTGCCAGCCCGCGGTCCAAGTGCGATGAAAAACTGTTTTTT.

The rearrangement links TRBV2 to TRBJ1-2; D uncertain. The V end lost 6 bases, the J end lost 7 bases, and 12 bases lay between the germline ends. The CDR3 has 12 amino acids. The V gene's germline CDR1 is SNHLY and CDR2 FYNNEI. The CDR3 nucleotides read TGTGCCAGCAGCACCAACTGGGGTGGCTACACCTTC. Residues: CASSTNWGGYTF.

The rearrangement uses TRBV4-2 and TRBJ2-2; 10 nucleotides agree with TRBD2. The CDR3 is made up of 18 amino acids. V was pared by 0 bases and J by 6 bases, with 10 bases of the junction left unmatched. Germline-derived CDR1 and CDR2 are LGHNA and YNFKEQ. The DNA of the CDR3 is TGTGCCAGCAGCCAAGATTTCCGAGCGGGAGGGCGGTCCGGGGAGCTGTTTTTT. Translated, it gives CASSQDFRAGGRSGELFF.

Of note for this clone: One end of the junction varies from germline; a read error may be responsible. The CDR3: CASILPLGEQYF. The CDR3 DNA reads as TGTGCCAGCATTTTACCCCTTGGGGAGCAGTACTTC. The chain couples TRBV28 to TRBJ2-7; no clear D gene. The germline CDR1 and CDR2 sequences are MDHEN and SYDVKM. The CDR3 consists of 12 residues.

This clone was picked up one time. The genes are TRBV7-9 and TRBJ2-7; 9 bases are a match to TRBD1. With V trimmed by 1 base and J by 5 bases, 0 bases remained unmatched. From germline, CDR1 is SEHNR and CDR2 FQNEAQ (reference sequence). The length of the CDR3 is 13 residues. CDR3 region: CASSLDRGHEQYF. CDR3 coding DNA: TGTGCCAGCAGCTTAGACAGGGGGCACGAGCAGTACTTC.

The rearrangement links TRBV4-2 to TRBJ2-1, with D unresolved. Germline V gene sequence: CDR1 LGHNA, CDR2 YNFKEQ. The CDR3 extends over 13 amino acids. V lost 0 bases and J 5 bases, leaving 5 bases between the germline ends. Here the CDR3 reads CASSQEYHNEQFF. CDR3 DNA: TGTGCCAGCAGCCAAGAATACCACAATGAGCAGTTCTTC.

The chain uses TRBV11-2 and TRBJ2-7; 10 bases are shared with TRBD2. The CDR3 runs 15 residues. J was trimmed by 6 bases and V by 3 bases; bases with no gene match: 8. CDR1 SGHAT and CDR2 FQNNGV come from the germline V gene. The CDR3 loop reads CASSLPGLATVEQYF. The CDR3 region has the DNA TGTGCCAGCAGCTTGCCGGGACTAGCGACGGTCGAGCAGTACTTC.

The chain uses TRBV28 and TRBJ1-1, with no clear D. CDR3 length equals 14 residues. Trimming stripped 1 base from V and 0 bases from J, with 6 bases between. Germline V gene data show CDR1 as MDHEN and CDR2 as SYDVKM. CDR3 DNA sequence: TGTGCCAGCAGTTTATTCCGTATGAACACTGAAGCTTTCTTT. Protein product: CASSLFRMNTEAFF. Together with reference TRBV28 and TRBJ1-1, the CDR3 gives the full variable domain: DVKVTQSSRYLVKRTGEKVFLECVQDMDHENMFWYRQDPGLGLRLIYFSYDVKMKEKGDIPEGYSVSREKKERFSLILESASTNQTSMYLCASSLFRMNTEAFFGQGTRLTVV.

The gene calls are TRBV7-6 and TRBJ2-7; maybe TRBD1 (5 bases). V lost 3 bases and J lost 3, with 21 bases in between. Germline CDR1 and CDR2: SGHVS and FNYEAQ. The CDR3 is 17 amino acids. In DNA form, the CDR3 reads TGTGCCAGCAGCTTGGCCCCACCTGACAGATTTATCTACGAGCAGTACTTC. Translation gives CASSLAPPDRFIYEQYF.

The chain carries TRBV7-9 and TRBJ1-4, with D maybe TRBD1 (5 bases). V gave up 1 base and J gave up 8 bases, with 14 bases separating them. The germline CDR1 and CDR2 sequences are SEHNR and FQNEAQ (reference sequence). The CDR3 spans 15 residues. CDR3 protein: CASSLGSGAREKLFF. CDR3 in DNA: TGTGCCAGCAGCTTAGGTTCCGGGGCGAGGGAAAAACTGTTTTTT.

A note on this clone: The junction does not match germline at one end; this may be a read error. The chain joins TRBV13 to TRBJ2-5; D ambiguous. The J call may be faulty, since TRBJ2-7 better matches the DNA end. There are 12 residues in the CDR3. The germline V gene encodes CDR1 PRHDT and CDR2 FYEKMQ (reference sequence). The CDR3 DNA sequence: TGTGCCAGCGGCTTTAAGAGCTACGAGCAGTACTTC. Amino acid sequence: CASGFKSYEQYF.

The rearrangement links TRBV4-1 to TRBJ2-3, with TRBD2 matching over 9 bases. Germline CDR1 MGHRA, CDR2 YSYEKL. The junction had 5 bases not matched to a gene; V was cut back by 0 bases and J by 4 bases. CDR3 length: 16 residues. DNA for the CDR3: TGCGCCAGCAGCCAAGAGCGGGGGGGCCGCCCAGATACGCAGTATTTT. It yields the protein CASSQERGGRPDTQYF.

This sequence joins TRBV5-6 and TRBJ2-7; D possibly corresponds to TRBD2 (5 bases). Deletions cut 3 bases from V and 3 bases from J, with 7 bases between. CDR1 and CDR2 (germline): SGHDT, YYEEEE. The CDR3 is 12 residues long. Here the CDR3 reads CASSSGLYEQYF. In DNA, the CDR3 is TGTGCCAGCAGCTCTGGACTCTACGAGCAGTACTTC. Combining the CDR3 with reference TRBV5-6 and TRBJ2-7 gives the whole variable domain DAGVTQSPTHLIKTRGQQVTLRCSPKSGHDTVSWYQQALGQGPQFIFQYYEEEERQRGNFPDRFSGHQFPNYSSELNVNALLLGDSALYLCASSSGLYEQYFGPGTRLTVT.

The chain recombines TRBV7-2 with TRBJ1-1; 7 positions match TRBD1. Germline-derived CDR1 and CDR2 are SGHTA and FQGNSA. J lost 8 bases, V lost 5 bases, and 8 bases had no gene match. This CDR3 is built from 13 residues. The CDR3 DNA reads as TGTGCCAGCAGCATAAGGAGGGGGCGGGAAGCTTTCTTT. This sequence encodes CASSIRRGREAFF.

V usage is TRBV4-2 and J usage is TRBJ2-1; D gene unclear. CDR1 and CDR2 (germline): LGHNA, YNFKEQ. The CDR3 is 13 residues long. Trimming pared 1 base from V and 8 bases from J, leaving 9 bases between. The CDR3 reads CASSQVYSDEQFF. CDR3 bases: TGTGCCAGCAGCCAAGTTTATTCGGATGAGCAGTTCTTC.

The CDR3 loop reads CASSSTGTASSRAFF. The CDR3 DNA reads TGTGCCAGCAGTTCGACCGGGACAGCCTCATCTAGAGCTTTCTTT. V usage is TRBV28 and J usage is TRBJ1-1, with 7 positions matching TRBD1. Germline CDR1 reads MDHEN; CDR2 reads SYDVKM. The CDR3 totals 15 residues. With 4 bases clipped from V and 10 bases from J, the junction kept 15 bases outside the gene matches.

The chain joins TRBV6-6 to TRBJ1-2; D uncertain. From germline, CDR1 is MNHNY and CDR2 SVGAGI (reference sequence). Trimming shortened V by 2 bases and J by 2 bases, and 6 bases separated the two germline ends. This CDR3 is built from 13 residues. CDR3 in DNA: TGTGCCAGCAGTTACGAACAGAACTATGGCTACACCTTC. It is translated as CASSYEQNYGYTF.

This clone was observed once. This sequence joins TRBV7-8 and TRBJ2-7, with 7 bases matching TRBD1. J gave up 1 base and V 5 bases, and 8 bases lay outside the gene matches. Germline CDR1 is SGHVS and CDR2 is FQNEAQ. CDR3 size: 15 residues. The CDR3 region has the DNA TGTGCCAGCAGCCCCCGAGAGGGGGCGTCCTACGAGCAGTACTTC. Its protein product is CASSPREGASYEQYF.

This clone was seen just once. CDR3 in amino acids: CASSLSCEVWGDGGNTIYF. CDR3 nucleotides: TGTGCCAGCAGTTTATCGTGCGAGGTTTGGGGAGATGGTGGAAACACCATATATTTT. The chain is built from TRBV27 and TRBJ1-3; D is undetermined. There are 19 residues in the CDR3. Per the germline V gene, CDR1 is MNHEY and CDR2 is SMNVEV (reference sequence). V lost 0 bases and J 3 bases, leaving 21 bases between the germline ends.

The sample holds a few counts of this clone. The chain joins TRBV7-2 to TRBJ1-5; D gene ambiguous. The CDR3 has 13 residues. Germline lookup yields CDR1 SGHTA and CDR2 FQGNSA. Trimming stripped 1 base from V and 3 bases from J, with 4 bases between. The CDR3 DNA is TGTGCCAGCAGCTTAGTCCCCAATCAGCCCCAGCATTTT. It is translated as CASSLVPNQPQHF.

With regard to this clone: The final CDR3 position lacks the conserved phenylalanine or tryptophan, pointing to a likely read error. The DNA is left out, because the CDR3 cannot be placed on it with certainty; the CDR3 is given as TCRdb lists it. This chain uses TRBV5-8 with TRBJ2-7; no check of the table's D call, TRBD1, against the DNA was made. With termini counted, the CDR3 has 12 amino acids. Germline-derived CDR1 and CDR2 are SGHTS and YDEGEE. The CDR3 spells CASRRLPGQVYI.

The CDR3 spells CASSILQVGPNTGELFF. CDR3 bases: TGTGCCAGCAGCATTCTGCAGGTGGGGCCGAACACCGGGGAGCTGTTTTTT. This rearrangement joins TRBV7-8 to TRBJ2-2; D might be TRBD1 (5 bases). This CDR3 has 17 residues. Germline V gene sequence: CDR1 SGHVS, CDR2 FQNEAQ. V gave up 5 bases and J gave up 0 bases, with 16 bases separating them.

For this clone: At the DNA level, this CDR3 is encoded by other sequences in the same sample as well. The V call is TRBV29-1, the J call TRBJ2-7, with 7 bases lining up with TRBD1. The V and J ends lost 6 bases and 7 bases, in that order; junction bases with no gene match: 9. From germline, CDR1 is SQVTM and CDR2 ANQGSEA. This CDR3 is built from 12 residues. The CDR3 sequence: CSVLQGRGEQYF. The CDR3, as DNA: TGCAGCGTCTTACAGGGGCGCGGGGAGCAGTACTTC.

This sequence joins TRBV11-3 and TRBJ2-7; TRBD2 matches 14 bases. The CDR3 spans 17 residues. From germline, CDR1 is SGHNT and CDR2 YENEEA. Losses at the gene ends were 1 base for V and 3 bases for J; bases not matched to a gene: 5. The CDR3 loop reads CASSLGPGTSGGYEQYF. The CDR3 DNA reads as TGTGCCAGCAGCTTAGGCCCGGGGACTAGCGGGGGCTACGAGCAGTACTTC. Variable domain in full (rest from reference TRBV11-3 and TRBJ2-7): EAGVVQSPRYKIIEKKQPVAFWCNPISGHNTLYWYLQNLGQGPELLIRYENEEAVDDSQLPKDRFSAERLKGVDSTLKIQPAELGDSAVYLCASSLGPGTSGGYEQYFGPGTRLTVT.

This chain links TRBV9 with TRBJ2-2; D call uncertain. CDR1 is SGDLS and CDR2 is YYNGEE in the germline V gene. The CDR3 spans 15 residues. The V end lost 0 bases, the J end lost 1 base, and 7 bases lay between the germline ends. CDR3 nucleotide sequence: TGTGCCAGCAGCGTAGCTTGGCAGAACACCGGGGAGCTGTTTTTT. Its protein is CASSVAWQNTGELFF.